The 19 T cell receptor beta chains listed next were all sequenced from one sample in a study of shared clonotypes between healthy human individuals. The repertoire was sequenced with immunoSEQ multiplex PCR; TCRdb's copy has only in-frame clones and lacks some. This table holds 2 million to 3 million clones, over 85% found once. The sequencing input was naive CD4+ T cells sorted from blood. Sample subset: CD45RA+ positively selected. The source is a man aged 18 to 35 in good health.

This chain uses TRBV11-2 with TRBJ2-3; 9 bases map to TRBD2. Germline V CDR1 and CDR2: SGHAT, FQNNGV. Germline trimming cut 3 bases from V and 0 bases from J; bases unmatched to any gene: 7. The CDR3 has 17 residues. The CDR3 DNA reads TGTGCCAGCAGCTTTGGTAGCGGGGGCCCCAGCACAGATACGCAGTATTTT. It yields the protein CASSFGSGGPSTDTQYF.

This chain links TRBV2 with TRBJ2-5; 7 nucleotides line up with TRBD1. The CDR3 has 14 residues. V lost 6 bases and J lost 1; bases outside the gene matches: 5. Germline-derived CDR1 and CDR2 are SNHLY and FYNNEI. The DNA of the CDR3 is TGTGCCAGCAGGCCCGGACAGGTCCAAGAGACCCAGTACTTC. This gives the protein CASRPGQVQETQYF.

V gene TRBV10-3 combines with J gene TRBJ2-2; tentatively, D is TRBD1 (5 bases). V was cut by 3 bases and J by 6 bases, with 8 bases left in between. This CDR3 spans 13 amino acids. In germline, CDR1 is ENHRY, CDR2 SYGVKD. The CDR3: CAISDRVAGELFF. The CDR3 bases are TGTGCCATCAGTGACAGGGTAGCCGGGGAGCTGTTTTTT.

The genes are TRBV30 and TRBJ2-7, with 8 bases aligning to TRBD1. Losses at the gene ends were 1 base for V and 4 bases for J; bases not matched to a gene: 6. In germline, CDR1 is GTSNPN, CDR2 SVGIG (reference sequence). The CDR3 extends over 14 amino acids. The CDR3 nucleotides read TGTGCCTGGAGTGGCGGGACAGGATATTACGAGCAGTACTTC. Residues: CAWSGGTGYYEQYF. Drawing the rest from reference TRBV30 and TRBJ2-7, the complete variable domain is SQTIHQWPATLVQPVGSPLSLECTVEGTSNPNLYWYRQAAGRGLQLLFYSVGIGQISSEVPQNLSASRPQDRQFILSSKKLLLSDSGFYLCAWSGGTGYYEQYFGPGTRLTVT.

The V and J genes are TRBV5-1 and TRBJ2-3; D unclear. The CDR3 contains 15 residues. Germline V gene data show CDR1 as SGHRS and CDR2 as YFSETQ. The ends were cut back, 1 base at V and 1 base at J, with 10 bases in the middle. The CDR3 DNA is TGCGCCAGCAGCTTGCAAGTCGTAGGCACAGATACGCAGTATTTT. Amino acids: CASSLQVVGTDTQYF.

The chain joins TRBV7-9 to TRBJ2-1; 9 positions match TRBD2. The length of the CDR3 is 18 residues. From germline, CDR1 is SEHNR and CDR2 FQNEAQ (reference sequence). After removal of 5 bases from V and 0 bases from J, the junction contained 11 bases not matched to a gene. The CDR3 coding sequence is TGTGCCAGCAGCCCCGCGGGAAGCGGGAGGAGCTCCTACAATGAGCAGTTCTTC. Translated, it gives CASSPAGSGRSSYNEQFF.

A single count supports this clone. The chain combines TRBV19 with TRBJ2-7; D may match TRBD1 or TRBD2 (5 bases each). Germline CDR1 reads LNHDA; CDR2 reads SQIVND (reference sequence). V lost 6 bases and J lost 3, with 15 bases in between. This CDR3 has 14 amino acids. CDR3 DNA: TGTGCCAGTAGGAAACCCGGGACGGGCTACGAGCAGTACTTC. Residues: CASRKPGTGYEQYF.

V and J are TRBV6-5 and TRBJ2-7; D assignment may be TRBD1 or TRBD2 (5 bases each). Germline lookup yields CDR1 MNHEY and CDR2 SVGAGI. Trimming shortened V by 4 bases and J by 4 bases, and 17 bases separated the two germline ends. The CDR3 runs 15 residues. CDR3: CASSSAGTVAYEQYF. The DNA for the CDR3 is TGTGCCAGCAGTTCAGCCGGGACGGTAGCTTACGAGCAGTACTTC.

The rearrangement uses TRBV29-1 and TRBJ2-7; TRBD1 is a possible D gene (5 bases). The CDR3 length is 16 residues. The germline V and J ends were trimmed by 2 bases and 0 bases, with 17 bases remaining between them. Germline V gives CDR1 SQVTM, CDR2 ANQGSEA. This CDR3 reads CSVEIRQKVSSYEQYF. CDR3 nucleotide sequence: TGCAGCGTTGAAATACGACAGAAAGTGAGCTCCTACGAGCAGTACTTC.

The chain is built from TRBV19 and TRBJ1-5; perhaps TRBD1 as D (6 bases). The CDR3 loop spans 14 amino acids. Trimming pared 6 bases from V and 1 base from J, leaving 10 bases between. Germline lookup yields CDR1 LNHDA and CDR2 SQIVND (reference sequence). CDR3 sequence reads: CASSPGHSNQPQHF. The CDR3, as DNA: TGTGCCAGTAGCCCGGGACACAGCAATCAGCCCCAGCATTTT.

The rearrangement uses TRBV5-1 and TRBJ1-2; D unresolved. The CDR3 is 14 amino acids. Deletions cut 0 bases from V and 4 bases from J, with 10 bases between. CDR1 is SGHRS and CDR2 is YFSETQ in the germline V gene. CDR3 coding DNA: TGCGCCAGCAGCTTGGATGACGGAGGCTATGGCTACACCTTC. It yields the protein CASSLDDGGYGYTF. Full variable domain (rest looked up from reference TRBV5-1 and TRBJ1-2): KAGVTQTPRYLIKTRGQQVTLSCSPISGHRSVSWYQQTPGQGLQFLFEYFSETQRNKGNFPGRFSGRQFSNSRSEMNVSTLELGDSALYLCASSLDDGGYGYTFGSGTRLTVV.

V is TRBV5-8 and J is TRBJ1-3; 7 bases map to TRBD1. This CDR3 has 15 amino acids. Germline trimming cut 3 bases from V and 3 bases from J; bases unmatched to any gene: 6. Germline V gene sequence: CDR1 SGHTS, CDR2 YDEGEE. The CDR3 is CASSSTGLGGNTIYF. The CDR3 nucleotides are TGTGCCAGCAGCTCGACAGGGCTTGGTGGAAACACCATATATTTT.

CDR3 DNA: TGTGCCATCAGTGATAACGCCTACGAGCAGTACTTC. Translation: CAISDNAYEQYF. The V gene is TRBV10-3, the J gene TRBJ2-7, with D unclear. Looked up from germline, CDR1 is ENHRY and CDR2 is SYGVKD. The CDR3 loop spans 12 amino acids. Trimming stripped 3 bases from V and 2 bases from J, with 5 bases between.

Comments on this clone: Other DNA sequences of this sample code for an identical CDR3. J is TRBJ2-7 and V is TRBV5-1; D unclear. This CDR3 contains 12 residues. The V and J ends lost 1 base and 1 base respectively, with 3 bases between them. Germline-derived CDR1 and CDR2 are SGHRS and YFSETQ. This CDR3 reads CASSLSSYEQYF. CDR3 DNA sequence: TGCGCCAGCAGCTTGTCTTCCTACGAGCAGTACTTC. Looking up the rest from reference TRBV5-1 and TRBJ2-7 gives the full variable domain: KAGVTQTPRYLIKTRGQQVTLSCSPISGHRSVSWYQQTPGQGLQFLFEYFSETQRNKGNFPGRFSGRQFSNSRSEMNVSTLELGDSALYLCASSLSSYEQYFGPGTRLTVT.

The rearrangement links TRBV9 to TRBJ2-3; 9 nucleotides agree with TRBD2. The CDR3 extends over 19 amino acids. V gave up 7 bases and J gave up 0 bases; unmatched junction bases: 18. Germline loops: CDR1 SGDLS, CDR2 YYNGEE. The CDR3 loop reads CASALDGGGAVGSTDTQYF. Written as DNA, the CDR3 is TGTGCCAGCGCGTTGGATGGCGGGGGGGCCGTTGGTAGCACAGATACGCAGTATTTT. Full variable domain (remainder filled in from reference TRBV9 and TRBJ2-3): DSGVTQTPKHLITATGQRVTLRCSPRSGDLSVYWYQQSLDQGLQFLIQYYNGEERAKGNILERFSAQQFPDLHSELNLSSLELGDSALYFCASALDGGGAVGSTDTQYFGPGTRLTVL.

V gene TRBV19 combines with J gene TRBJ2-4; either TRBD1 or TRBD2 may supply D (6 bases each). This CDR3 contains 17 residues. Germline-derived CDR1 and CDR2 are LNHDA and SQIVND (reference sequence). V was trimmed by 3 bases and J by 0 bases, leaving 15 bases between them. The CDR3 sequence is CASSIVTGALAKNIQYF. The CDR3 nucleotides read TGTGCCAGTAGTATCGTCACGGGGGCGCTAGCCAAAAACATTCAGTACTTC.

This clone was counted a single time. The chain recombines TRBV5-6 with TRBJ1-4, with D perhaps TRBD1 (6 bases). The germline CDR1 and CDR2 sequences are SGHDT and YYEEEE. Trimming removed 2 bases from V and 7 bases from J, with 12 bases in between. The CDR3 totals 14 residues. CDR3 coding DNA: TGTGCCAGCAGCTTCACAGGGATCACTGAAAAACTGTTTTTT. Translating gives CASSFTGITEKLFF. The variable domain in full, completed from reference TRBV5-6 and TRBJ1-4, reads DAGVTQSPTHLIKTRGQQVTLRCSPKSGHDTVSWYQQALGQGPQFIFQYYEEEERQRGNFPDRFSGHQFPNYSSELNVNALLLGDSALYLCASSFTGITEKLFFGSGTQLSVL.

V and J are TRBV7-2 and TRBJ2-1; possible D gene TRBD2, 5 bases. Between the trimmed V and J ends, which lost 1 base and 5 bases, there was a span of 15 bases. Germline CDR1 is SGHTA and CDR2 is FQGNSA. This CDR3 contains 16 residues. CDR3 protein: CASSLGPPSGNNEQFF. The CDR3, as DNA: TGTGCCAGCAGCTTAGGACCCCCCAGCGGAAACAATGAGCAGTTCTTC.

The chain is built from TRBV2 and TRBJ1-6; TRBD1 aligns across 8 bases. The CDR3 extends over 16 amino acids. J gave up 7 bases and V 4 bases, and 9 bases lay outside the gene matches. The germline V gene has CDR1 SNHLY and CDR2 FYNNEI. This CDR3 is CASSAQGGGLNSPLHF. DNA of the CDR3: TGTGCCAGCAGTGCACAGGGGGGCGGTTTGAATTCACCCCTCCACTTT.